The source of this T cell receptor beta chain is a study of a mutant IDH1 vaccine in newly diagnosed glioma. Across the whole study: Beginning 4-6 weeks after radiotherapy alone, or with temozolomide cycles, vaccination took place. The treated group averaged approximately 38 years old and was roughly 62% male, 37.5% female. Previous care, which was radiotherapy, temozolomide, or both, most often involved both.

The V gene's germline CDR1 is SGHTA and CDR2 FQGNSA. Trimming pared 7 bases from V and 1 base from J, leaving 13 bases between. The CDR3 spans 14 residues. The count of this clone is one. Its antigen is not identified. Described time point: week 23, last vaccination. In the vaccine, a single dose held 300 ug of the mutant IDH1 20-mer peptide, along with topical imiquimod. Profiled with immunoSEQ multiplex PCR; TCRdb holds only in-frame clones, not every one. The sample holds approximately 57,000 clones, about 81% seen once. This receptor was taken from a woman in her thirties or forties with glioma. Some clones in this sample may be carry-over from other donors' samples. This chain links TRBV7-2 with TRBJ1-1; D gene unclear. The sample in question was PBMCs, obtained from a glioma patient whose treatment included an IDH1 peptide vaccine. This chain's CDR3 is CASTYTSGNTEAFF. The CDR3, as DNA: TGTGCCAGCACCTACACATCGGGGAACACTGAAGCTTTCTTT. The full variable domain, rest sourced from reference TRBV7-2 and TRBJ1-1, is GAGVSQSPSNKVTEKGKDVELRCDPISGHTALYWYRQSLGQGLEFLIYFQGNSAPDKSGLPSDRFSAERTGGSVSTLTIQRTQQEDSAVYLCASTYTSGNTEAFFGQGTRLTVV.